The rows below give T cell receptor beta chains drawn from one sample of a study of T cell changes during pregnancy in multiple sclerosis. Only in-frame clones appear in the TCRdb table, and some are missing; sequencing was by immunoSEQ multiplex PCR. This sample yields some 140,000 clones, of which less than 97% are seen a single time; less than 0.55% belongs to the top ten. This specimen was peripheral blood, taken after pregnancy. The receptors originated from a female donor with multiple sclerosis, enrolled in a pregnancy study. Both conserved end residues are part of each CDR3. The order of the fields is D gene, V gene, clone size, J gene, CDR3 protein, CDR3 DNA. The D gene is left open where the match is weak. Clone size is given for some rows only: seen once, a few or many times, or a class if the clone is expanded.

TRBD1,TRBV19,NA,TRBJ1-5,CASSYGQGEGSQHF,TGTGCCAGTAGCTACGGACAGGGTGAAGGGTCCCAGCATTTT
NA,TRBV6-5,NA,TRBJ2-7,CASSLGSLDYEQYF,TGTGCCAGCAGTCTTGGGAGCTTAGACTACGAGCAGTACTTC
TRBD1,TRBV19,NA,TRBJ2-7,CASSIGGQNYEQYF,TGTGCCAGTAGTATAGGGGGACAGAACTACGAGCAGTACTTC
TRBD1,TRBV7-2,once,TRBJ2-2,CASSKTPGQGNTGELFF,TGTGCCAGCAGCAAGACCCCGGGACAGGGGAACACCGGGGAGCTGTTTTTT
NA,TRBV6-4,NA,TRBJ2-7,CASTHLGGPDYEQYF,TGTGCCAGCACCCACCTAGGGGGACCGGATTACGAGCAGTACTTC
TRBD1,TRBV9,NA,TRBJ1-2,CASSEDRERGYGYTF,TGTGCCAGCAGCGAAGACAGGGAGAGGGGCTATGGCTACACCTTC
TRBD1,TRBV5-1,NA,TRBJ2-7,CASSWGQGAYEQYF,TGCGCCAGCAGTTGGGGACAGGGGGCCTACGAGCAGTACTTC
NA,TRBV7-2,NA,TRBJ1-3,CASSLAPRRIGNTIYF,TGTGCCAGCAGCTTAGCGCCCAGGCGTATAGGAAACACCATATATTTT
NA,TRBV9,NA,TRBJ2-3,CASSVSSTDTQYF,TGTGCCAGCAGCGTATCCTCCACAGATACGCAGTATTTT
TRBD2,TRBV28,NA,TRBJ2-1,CASSPGTSNNNEQFF,TGTGCCAGCAGCCCAGGGACTAGCAATAACAATGAGCAGTTCTTC
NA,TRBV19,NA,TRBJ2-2,CASTSGGELFF,TGTGCCAGTACCTCGGGGGGGGAGCTGTTTTTT
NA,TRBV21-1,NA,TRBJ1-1,CASSKEGRDEAFF,TGTGCCAGCAGCAAAGAGGGGAGGGATGAAGCTTTCTTT
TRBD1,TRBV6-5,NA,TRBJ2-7,CASSLGQGYEQYF,TGTGCCAGCAGCTTAGGACAGGGCTACGAGCAGTACTTC
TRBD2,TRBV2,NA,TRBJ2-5,CASTREGQETQYF,TGTGCCAGCACGCGGGAGGGCCAAGAGACCCAGTACTTC
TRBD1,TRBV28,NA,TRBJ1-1,CASSLRMRGRRAPNTEAFF,TGTGCCAGCAGTTTACGTATGAGGGGGCGCAGAGCCCCGAACACTGAAGCTTTCTTT
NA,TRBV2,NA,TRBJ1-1,CASSGQSMNTEAFF,TGTGCCAGCAGTGGACAGAGCATGAACACTGAAGCTTTCTTT